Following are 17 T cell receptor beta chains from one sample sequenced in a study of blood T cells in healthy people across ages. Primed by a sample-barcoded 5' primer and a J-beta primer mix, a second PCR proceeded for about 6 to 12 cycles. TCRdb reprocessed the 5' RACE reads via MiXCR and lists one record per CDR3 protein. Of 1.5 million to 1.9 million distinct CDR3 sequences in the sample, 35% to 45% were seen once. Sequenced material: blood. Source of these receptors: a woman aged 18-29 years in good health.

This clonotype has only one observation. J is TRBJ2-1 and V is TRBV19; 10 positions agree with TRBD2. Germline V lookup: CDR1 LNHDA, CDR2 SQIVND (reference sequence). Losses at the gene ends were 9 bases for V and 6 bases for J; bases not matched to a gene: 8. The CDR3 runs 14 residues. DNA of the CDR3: TGTGCCAGCCAAAGGACTAGCGGCTCCAATGAGCAGTTCTTC. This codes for CASQRTSGSNEQFF.

The CDR3 reads CSARWQGGSYNEQFF. The CDR3 nucleotides are TGCAGTGCTAGATGGCAGGGGGGCTCCTACAATGAGCAGTTCTTC. The J gene is TRBJ2-1, the V gene TRBV20-1, with D possibly TRBD1 on 7 matching bases. This CDR3 contains 15 residues. Germline values: CDR1 DFQATT, CDR2 SNEGSKA (reference sequence). Trimming removed 2 bases from V and 0 bases from J, with 11 bases in between.

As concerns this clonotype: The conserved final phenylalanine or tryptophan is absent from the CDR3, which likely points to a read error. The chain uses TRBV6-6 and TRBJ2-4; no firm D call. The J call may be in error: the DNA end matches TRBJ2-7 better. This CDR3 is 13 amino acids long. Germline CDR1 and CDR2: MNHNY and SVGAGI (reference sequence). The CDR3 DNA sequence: TGTGCCAGCAGTTACTCGAACCCTCCCGAGCAGTACTAC. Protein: CASSYSNPPEQYY.

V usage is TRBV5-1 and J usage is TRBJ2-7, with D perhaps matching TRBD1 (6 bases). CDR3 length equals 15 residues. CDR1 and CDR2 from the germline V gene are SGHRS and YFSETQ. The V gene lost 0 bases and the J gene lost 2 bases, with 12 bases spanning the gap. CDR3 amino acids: CASSLEQGPPYEQYF. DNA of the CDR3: TGCGCCAGCAGCTTGGAACAGGGCCCTCCCTACGAGCAGTACTTC. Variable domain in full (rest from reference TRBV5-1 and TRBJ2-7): KAGVTQTPRYLIKTRGQQVTLSCSPISGHRSVSWYQQTPGQGLQFLFEYFSETQRNKGNFPGRFSGRQFSNSRSEMNVSTLELGDSALYLCASSLEQGPPYEQYFGPGTRLTVT.

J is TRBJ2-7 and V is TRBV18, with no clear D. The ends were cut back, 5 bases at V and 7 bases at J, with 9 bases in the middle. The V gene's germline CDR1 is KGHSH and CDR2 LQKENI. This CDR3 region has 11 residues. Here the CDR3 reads CASSTVGEQYF. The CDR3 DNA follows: TGTGCCAGCTCAACGGTGGGGGAGCAGTACTTC. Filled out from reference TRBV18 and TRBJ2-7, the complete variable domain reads NAGVMQNPRHLVRRRGQEARLRCSPMKGHSHVYWYRQLPEEGLKFMVYLQKENIIDESGMPKERFSAEFPKEGPSILRIQQVVRGDSAAYFCASSTVGEQYFGPGTRLTVT.

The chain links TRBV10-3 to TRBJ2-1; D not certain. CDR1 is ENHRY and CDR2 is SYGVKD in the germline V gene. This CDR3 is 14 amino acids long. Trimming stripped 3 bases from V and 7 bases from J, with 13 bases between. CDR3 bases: TGTGCCATCAGTGATAGGACGACGAGGAATGAGCAGTTCTTC. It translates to CAISDRTTRNEQFF.

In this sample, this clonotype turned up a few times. CDR3 nucleotide sequence: TGTGCTAGTGGTTTGGTAGGTCACGGGGAAAAGCCCCAGCATTTT. As protein: CASGLVGHGEKPQHF. The V gene is TRBV12-5, the J gene TRBJ1-5, with unresolved D. The CDR3 has 15 residues. V shed 0 bases and J shed 8 bases, with 14 bases lying between them. CDR1 and CDR2 (germline): LGHNT, FRNRAP.

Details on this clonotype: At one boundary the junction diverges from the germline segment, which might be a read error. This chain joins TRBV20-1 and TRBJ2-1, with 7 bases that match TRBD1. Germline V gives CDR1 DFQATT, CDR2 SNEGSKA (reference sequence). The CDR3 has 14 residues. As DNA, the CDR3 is TGCAGTGCCAGAGACAGGGTCGGGGTCTACGAGCAGTTCTTC. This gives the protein CSARDRVGVYEQFF.

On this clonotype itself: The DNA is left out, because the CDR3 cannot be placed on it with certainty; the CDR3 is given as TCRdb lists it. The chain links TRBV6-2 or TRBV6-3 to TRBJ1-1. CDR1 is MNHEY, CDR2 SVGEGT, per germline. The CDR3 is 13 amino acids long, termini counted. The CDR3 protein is CASSVGKGTEVFF.

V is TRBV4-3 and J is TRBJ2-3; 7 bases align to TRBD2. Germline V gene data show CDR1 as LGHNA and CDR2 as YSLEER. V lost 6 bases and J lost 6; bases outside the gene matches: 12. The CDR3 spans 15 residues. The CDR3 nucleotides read TGCGCCAGCAGGCACGGCGCGGGAGCATTCGATACGCAGTATTTT. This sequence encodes CASRHGAGAFDTQYF.

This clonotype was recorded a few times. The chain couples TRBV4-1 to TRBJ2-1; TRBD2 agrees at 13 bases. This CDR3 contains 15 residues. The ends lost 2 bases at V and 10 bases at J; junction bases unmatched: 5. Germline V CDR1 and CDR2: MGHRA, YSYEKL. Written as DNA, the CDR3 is TGCGCCAGCAGCCAAACTAGCGGGGGGGCCTTGGAGCAGTTCTTC. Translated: CASSQTSGGALEQFF.

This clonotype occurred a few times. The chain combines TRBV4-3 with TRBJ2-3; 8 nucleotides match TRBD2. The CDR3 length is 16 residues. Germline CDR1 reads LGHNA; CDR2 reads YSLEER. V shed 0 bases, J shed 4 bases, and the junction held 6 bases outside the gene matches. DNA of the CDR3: TGCGCCAGCAGCCAAGATACGGGGGGGGCCCCAGATACGCAGTATTTT. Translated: CASSQDTGGAPDTQYF.

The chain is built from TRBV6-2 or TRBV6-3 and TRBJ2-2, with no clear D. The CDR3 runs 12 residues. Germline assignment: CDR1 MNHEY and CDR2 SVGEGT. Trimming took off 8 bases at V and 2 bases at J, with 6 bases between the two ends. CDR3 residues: CASPANTGELFF. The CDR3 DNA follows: TGTGCCAGCCCAGCCAACACCGGGGAGCTGTTTTTT.

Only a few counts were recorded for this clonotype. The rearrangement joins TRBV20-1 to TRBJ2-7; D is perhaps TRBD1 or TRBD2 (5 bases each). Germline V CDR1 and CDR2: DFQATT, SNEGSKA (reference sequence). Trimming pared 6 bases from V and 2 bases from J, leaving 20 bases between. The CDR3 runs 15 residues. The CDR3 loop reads CSANLRDLAAYEQYF. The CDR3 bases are TGCAGTGCGAACCTCCGGGACCTCGCCGCCTACGAGCAGTACTTC.

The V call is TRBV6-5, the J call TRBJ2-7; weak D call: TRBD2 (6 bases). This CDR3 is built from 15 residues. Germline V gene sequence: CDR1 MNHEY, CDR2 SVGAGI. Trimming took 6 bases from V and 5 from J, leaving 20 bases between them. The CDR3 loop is CASSPTRTSFHEQYF. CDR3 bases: TGTGCCAGCAGCCCGACCCGTACTAGCTTCCACGAGCAGTACTTC.

The CDR3 spells CASSAGTAAYGYTF. The CDR3 DNA reads as TGCGCCAGCAGCGCTGGGACAGCGGCCTATGGCTACACCTTC. The rearrangement joins TRBV5-1 to TRBJ1-2; 7 positions match TRBD1. Losses at the gene ends were 4 bases for V and 4 bases for J; bases not matched to a gene: 7. Germline CDR1 is SGHRS and CDR2 is YFSETQ. The CDR3 has 14 amino acids.

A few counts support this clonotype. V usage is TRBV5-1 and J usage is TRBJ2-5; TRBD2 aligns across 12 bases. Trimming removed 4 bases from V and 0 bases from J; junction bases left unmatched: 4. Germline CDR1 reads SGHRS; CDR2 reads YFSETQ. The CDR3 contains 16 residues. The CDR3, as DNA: TGCGCCAGCAGCCCTGGACTAGCGGGGAACCAAGAGACCCAGTACTTC. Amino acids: CASSPGLAGNQETQYF.